These 8 T cell receptor beta chains were sequenced from one sample in a study of CD8+CD57+ T cells in acquired aplastic anemia. CDR3 and TCR beta VDJ profiling relied on a genomic DNA template. TCRdb re-analysed the reads in MiXCR, keeping a single row per CDR3 protein. Here the sample spans some 200,000 distinct CDR3 sequences, less than 60% being singletons. Whoever was chosen for sequencing had shown CD8+CD57+ cell expansion by flow cytometry. The sample was sorted CD4+, CD8+, or CD8+CD57+ T cells (not recorded which) from PBMCs. The source is a human donor with aplastic anemia.

This clonotype was seen ten or more times. This chain joins TRBV5-1 and TRBJ2-3; 9 bases map to TRBD1. With V trimmed by 0 bases and J by 4 bases, 0 bases remained unmatched. CDR1 is SGHRS and CDR2 is YFSETQ in the germline V gene. This CDR3 contains 14 residues. The CDR3, as DNA: TGCGCCAGCAGCTTGGGGACAGGGGCAGATACGCAGTATTTT. Its translation is CASSLGTGADTQYF.

A note on this clonotype: Mismatch with germline at one junction end may stem from a read error. The V and J genes are TRBV15 and TRBJ1-2; tentative D call: TRBD1 (6 bases). The CDR3 contains 14 residues. CDR1 LNHNV and CDR2 YYDKDF come from the germline V gene (reference sequence). CDR3 in amino acids: CATSRDLTGYGHAF. The CDR3 nucleotides are TGTGCCACCAGCAGAGATCTAACAGGGTACGGCCACGCCTTC. The complete variable domain, with remaining parts taken from reference TRBV15 and TRBJ1-2, reads DAMVIQNPRYQVTQFGKPVTLSCSQTLNHNVMYWYQQKSSQAPKLLFHYYDKDFNNEADTPDNFQSRRPNTSFCFLDIRSPGLGDTAMYLCATSRDLTGYGHAFGSGTRLTVV.

This chain connects TRBV29-1 to TRBJ1-1, with D possibly matching TRBD1 (5 bases). The CDR3 covers 13 residues. CDR1 and CDR2 (germline): SQVTM, ANQGSEA. V was shortened by 8 bases and J by 0 bases, with 13 bases between the two germline ends. The CDR3: CSSYQGVNTEAFF. CDR3 nucleotide sequence: TGCAGCAGTTACCAGGGTGTGAACACTGAAGCTTTCTTT.

This clonotype has a handful of counts. CDR3: CASSPWSTGTIGNEQFF. The CDR3 DNA reads as TGCGCCAGCAGCCCGTGGTCGACCGGGACTATCGGCAATGAGCAGTTCTTC. The V gene is TRBV4-1, the J gene TRBJ2-1; 7 bases fit TRBD2. Trimming cost V 4 bases and J 6 bases; bases outside gene matches: 15. Germline V lookup: CDR1 MGHRA, CDR2 YSYEKL. CDR3 length: 17 residues.

This clonotype came up many times. The V gene is TRBV6-5, the J gene TRBJ2-5; possible D gene TRBD2, 7 bases. V gave up 4 bases and J gave up 5 bases, with 17 bases separating them. CDR1 is MNHEY, CDR2 SVGAGI, per germline. The CDR3 covers 15 residues. The CDR3 protein is CASSSPTGGRETQYF. CDR3 DNA: TGTGCCAGCAGTTCCCCCACGGGGGGCCGGGAGACCCAGTACTTC.

This clonotype occurred once. This sequence joins TRBV20-1 and TRBJ2-7; D perhaps matches TRBD2 (6 bases). CDR3 length: 13 residues. Germline CDR1 reads DFQATT; CDR2 reads SNEGSKA (reference sequence). V lost 5 bases, J lost 4 bases, and 15 bases lay in between. The CDR3 loop is CSAGSGGLYEQYF. CDR3 nucleotide sequence: TGCAGTGCTGGGTCCGGAGGGTTGTACGAGCAGTACTTC.

Ten or more counts support this clonotype. The chain employs TRBV29-1 and TRBJ1-5; tentative D call: TRBD1 (6 bases). The CDR3 covers 13 residues. The germline V and J ends were trimmed by 3 bases and 3 bases, with 9 bases remaining between them. Germline CDR1 is SQVTM and CDR2 is ANQGSEA. The CDR3 sequence is CSVEDRDNQPQHF. The DNA for the CDR3 is TGCAGCGTTGAGGACAGAGACAATCAGCCCCAGCATTTT.

This clonotype was seen at least ten times. This chain links TRBV24-1 with TRBJ1-2; no clear D. Germline V lookup: CDR1 KGHDR, CDR2 SFDVKD. V was clipped by 7 bases and J by 7 bases, with 18 bases between them. This CDR3 has 14 residues. The DNA of the CDR3 is TGTGCCACCAGAGATAGAGGTTCGGGAGGTGGCTACACCTTC. It codes for CATRDRGSGGGYTF.